This T cell receptor (beta chain) was observed in a study of cytomegalovirus exposure and HLA in healthy donors. General study points: Sequences of the TCR beta chain were said to predict the HLA-A and HLA-B alleles of most subjects accurately. Analyses of presence and absence presupposed an approximately uniform sequencing depth across donors. V- and J-gene trimming of TCR beta was linked (in a later analysis) to a missense DCLRE1C variant. Whilst most TCR sequences proved rare, a subset of public TCRs occurred across many donors.

V lost 0 bases, J lost 6 bases, and 10 bases lay in between. The V gene's germline CDR1 is SGHRS and CDR2 YFSETQ. The CDR3 is 13 residues long. About this clone: Its specificity is not known.

In the PCR, 60 Vbeta and 13 Jbeta primers were used. TCRdb keeps only in-frame clones here, not all; method: immunoSEQ multiplex PCR. Here the sample spans about 130,000 clones, 73% being singletons. This chain uses TRBV5-1 with TRBJ2-7; D uncertain. This TCR derives from a man in his sixties in good health and CMV-seropositive. Sample: PBMCs. CDR3: CASSLDVTGEQYF. CDR3 nucleotide sequence: TGCGCCAGCAGCTTGGATGTTACGGGCGAGCAGTACTTC.